The present T cell receptor beta chain was sequenced within a study of cytomegalovirus exposure and HLA in healthy donors. Donors sampled were nominally healthy, though unrecorded immune exposures were likely. PCR was performed using 60 Vbeta and 13 Jbeta primers. Here immunoSEQ multiplex PCR was the method, and the copy in TCRdb shows in-frame clones only, minus some. The table lists just under 95,000 clones, approximately 84% of them singletons. A remark on this clone: Its antigen is still unknown.

Study-level findings and limits: In a later analysis, parvovirus B19, influenza, CMV and Epstein-Barr virus appeared linked to several top co-occurrence clusters. It was in a later analysis that TCR association rates were seen to vary by HLA locus, highest for DRB1 and lowest for HLA-C. From TCR beta sequences, most subjects' HLA-A and HLA-B alleles were reportedly predicted accurately.

The clonotype originates from a young woman in good health and CMV-seropositive. The sequencing input was PBMCs.

The CDR3 coding sequence is TGTGCCAGCCGACTGCAGGGCCTCCCCTACGAGCAGTACTTC. Translated, it gives CASRLQGLPYEQYF. The chain is built from TRBV28 and TRBJ2-7; perhaps TRBD1 as D (5 bases). Between the trimmed V and J ends, which lost 8 bases and 2 bases, there was a span of 16 bases. Per the germline V gene, CDR1 is MDHEN and CDR2 is SYDVKM. The CDR3 contains 14 residues. The variable domain in full, completed from reference TRBV28 and TRBJ2-7, reads DVKVTQSSRYLVKRTGEKVFLECVQDMDHENMFWYRQDPGLGLRLIYFSYDVKMKEKGDIPEGYSVSREKKERFSLILESASTNQTSMYLCASRLQGLPYEQYFGPGTRLTVT.